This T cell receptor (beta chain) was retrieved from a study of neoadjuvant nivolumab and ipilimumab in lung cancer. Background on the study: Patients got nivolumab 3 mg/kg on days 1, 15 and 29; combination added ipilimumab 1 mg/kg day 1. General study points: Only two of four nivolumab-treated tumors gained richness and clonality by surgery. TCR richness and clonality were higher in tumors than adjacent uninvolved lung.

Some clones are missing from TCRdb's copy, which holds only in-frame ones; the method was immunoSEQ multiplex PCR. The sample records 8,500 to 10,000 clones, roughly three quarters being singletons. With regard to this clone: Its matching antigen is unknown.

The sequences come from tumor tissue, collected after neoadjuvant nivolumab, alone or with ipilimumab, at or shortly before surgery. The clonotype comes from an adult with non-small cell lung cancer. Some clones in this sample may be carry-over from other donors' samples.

CDR3 protein: CASSQGSGRLYGYTF. The CDR3 nucleotides are TGTGCCAGCAGCCAAGGCTCGGGGAGGCTCTATGGCTACACCTTC. The chain uses TRBV14 and TRBJ1-2; D is unresolved. Germline V gene lookup returns CDR1 SGHDN and CDR2 FVKESK. Trimming cost V 1 base and J 4 bases, with 13 bases left between them. This CDR3 spans 15 amino acids. The variable domain in full, with the rest retrieved from reference TRBV14 and TRBJ1-2, is EAGVTQFPSHSVIEKGQTVTLRCDPISGHDNLYWYRRVMGKEIKFLLHFVKESKQDESGMPNNRFLAERTGGTYSTLKVQPAELEDSGVYFCASSQGSGRLYGYTFGSGTRLTVV.